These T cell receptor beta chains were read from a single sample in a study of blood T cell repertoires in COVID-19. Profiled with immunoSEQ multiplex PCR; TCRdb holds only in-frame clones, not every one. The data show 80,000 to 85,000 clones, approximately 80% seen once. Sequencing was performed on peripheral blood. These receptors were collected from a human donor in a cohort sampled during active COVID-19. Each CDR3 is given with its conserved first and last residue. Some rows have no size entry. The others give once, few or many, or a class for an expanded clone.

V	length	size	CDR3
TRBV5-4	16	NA	CASSTPGQGTAGELFF
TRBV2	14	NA	CASSATGPDQPQHF
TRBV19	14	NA	CASSTGTVSEKLFF
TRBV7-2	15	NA	CASSLSRGRSYEQYF
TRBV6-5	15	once	CASSPDRWNIYEQYF
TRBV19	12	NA	CASRTGEHEQYF
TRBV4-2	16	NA	CASSQESGTGQETQYF
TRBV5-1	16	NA	CASSLNGALSTDTQYF
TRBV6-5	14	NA	CAGSKTGAPNEQFF
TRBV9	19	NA	CASSVGGVSGQGFYNEQFF
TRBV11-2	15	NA	CASSPTGGAGETQYF
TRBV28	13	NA	CASRAQGCRGAVF
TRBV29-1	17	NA	CSVEVDPVTGRYNEQFF
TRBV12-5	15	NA	CASGPPGSYNSPLHF
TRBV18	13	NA	CASSSGDNEKLFF
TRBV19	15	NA	CASSLRDRAGYEQYF
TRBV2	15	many	CASSVGGSRHQPQHF
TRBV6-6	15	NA	CASSYAAGPNYEQYF
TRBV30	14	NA	CAWRKGQGDTEAFF
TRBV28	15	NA	CASKGARIYNYGYTF
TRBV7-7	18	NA	CASSSHPPRGGSKNIQYF
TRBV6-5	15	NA	CASSYSTTTNTEAFF
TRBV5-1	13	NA	CATKQGTNYGYTF
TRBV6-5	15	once	CASSRPGQGRDEQFF
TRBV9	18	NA	CASSADRETGGTSYGYTF
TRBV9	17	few	CASSPSAGSGGSETQYF
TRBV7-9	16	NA	CASSLALPRDTDTQYF
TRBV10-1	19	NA	CASRRWGKRLYGTNEKLFF
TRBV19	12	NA	CASSSPNYGYTF
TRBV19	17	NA	CASSENSGENGVNEQYF
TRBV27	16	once	CASSLSPGIGTGELFF
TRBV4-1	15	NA	CASSQGQGGNTEAFF
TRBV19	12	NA	CASSIFGDGYTF
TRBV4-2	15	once	CASSQDSVSTDTQYF
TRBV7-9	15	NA	CASSLAGSSGNTIYF
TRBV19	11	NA	CASSIGPQQHF
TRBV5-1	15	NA	CASSYLAGGPGEQYF
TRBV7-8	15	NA	CASSRTGNRNTEAFF
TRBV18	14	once	CASSPGQGTYEQYF
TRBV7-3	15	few	CASSLTSGMNTEAFF
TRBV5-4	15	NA	CASSAWWGDGSEQYF
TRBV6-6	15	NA	CASSYPGTGMAEAFF
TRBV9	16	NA	CASSVEAGAVENIQYF
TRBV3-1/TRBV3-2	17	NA	CASSQAPGTRDTDTQYF
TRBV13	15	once	CASSLDRGRDNEQFF
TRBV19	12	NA	CASRYEDREAFF
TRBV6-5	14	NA	CASSYRQGGNTIYF
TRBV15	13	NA	CATSQRTPEKLFF
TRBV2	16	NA	CASSGKGLIGNTEAFF